This T cell receptor (beta chain) was sequenced for a study of T cell changes during pregnancy in multiple sclerosis. The CDR3 has 17 amino acids. The germline V gene encodes CDR1 WNHNN and CDR2 SYGVQD (reference sequence). With 4 bases clipped from V and 4 bases from J, the junction kept 11 bases outside the gene matches. Sequencing was performed with immunoSEQ multiplex PCR; in TCRdb, only in-frame clones are kept and a portion is missing. Found here are 20,000 to 25,000 clones, 80% to 95% of them singletons; the top ten hold 0.6% to 0.85%. Sequencing used CD4+ T cells from peripheral blood mononuclear cells, obtained in the third trimester of pregnancy. The sequence came from a female donor with multiple sclerosis, enrolled in a pregnancy study. This sequence joins TRBV10-1 and TRBJ2-3, with 10 bases lining up with TRBD2. The CDR3 nucleotides are TGCGCCAGCAGTGTTGGGGGTAGCGGGGGGCTGGCAGATACGCAGTATTTT. This encodes CASSVGGSGGLADTQYF.